Listed below are T cell receptor beta chains from one sample, sequenced in a study of vaccination effects on CD4 cells after COVID-19. Their specific antigens are unknown. Profiled with immunoSEQ multiplex PCR; TCRdb holds only in-frame clones, not every one. The sample consists of 42,000 or so clones, approximately 72% of them appearing once. Sequenced material: CD4+ T cells from PBMCs cultured with a peptide pool, taken before COVID-19 vaccination. These TCRs come from a human donor who had a prior SARS-CoV-2 infection. CDR3s include the opening cysteine and the closing phenylalanine or tryptophan. The D gene is left open where the match is weak. Part of the rows lack a size; the others show once, few, many or a class for expanded clones.

d_gene,j_gene,abundance,v_gene,CDR3aa,CDR3nt
-,TRBJ2-5,-,TRBV11-2,CASSLDNEETQYF,TGTGCCAGCAGCTTAGATAATGAAGAGACCCAGTACTTC
TRBD1,TRBJ2-7,-,TRBV3-1/TRBV3-2,CASSKGQGARIGYEQYF,TGTGCCAGCAGCAAGGGACAGGGGGCGCGTATAGGGTACGAGCAGTACTTC
-,TRBJ1-5,-,TRBV7-8,CASSFEADQPQHF,TGTGCCAGCAGCTTTGAGGCGGATCAGCCCCAGCATTTT
TRBD2,TRBJ2-7,-,TRBV7-6,CASSPWSGSRYEQYF,TGTGCCAGCAGCCCTTGGAGCGGGAGTCGCTACGAGCAGTACTTC
-,TRBJ1-1,-,TRBV2,CASLRDSPNTEAFF,TGTGCCAGCCTTAGAGACAGCCCAAACACTGAAGCTTTCTTT
TRBD1,TRBJ1-1,-,TRBV6-2/TRBV6-3,CASSSGGTGYGNTEAFF,TGTGCCAGCAGTTCCGGCGGGACAGGGTACGGAAACACTGAAGCTTTCTTT
TRBD1,TRBJ1-3,-,TRBV5-1,CASSPDREGNTIYF,TGCGCCAGCAGCCCCGACAGGGAGGGAAACACCATATATTTT
-,TRBJ1-2,-,TRBV5-4,CASSLTDWVHAVSAF,TGTGCCAGCAGCTTAACTGACTGGGTCCATGCAGTGAGTGCCTTC
-,TRBJ2-5,-,TRBV4-1,CASSQGLSARETQYF,TGCGCCAGCAGCCAAGGGTTATCGGCCCGCGAGACCCAGTACTTC
TRBD1,TRBJ2-7,once,TRBV7-9,CASSLHARTGDYEQYF,TGTGCCAGCAGCCTCCACGCTAGGACAGGGGATTACGAGCAGTACTTC
TRBD2,TRBJ2-1,-,TRBV4-2,CASSQTSGSYNEQFF,TGTGCCAGCAGCCAGACTAGCGGGAGTTACAATGAGCAGTTCTTC
-,TRBJ1-5,-,TRBV21-1,CASSAGQSNQPQHF,TGTGCCAGCAGCGCGGGACAGAGCAATCAGCCCCAGCATTTT
-,TRBJ2-7,-,TRBV7-8,CASSPREYSYEQYF,TGTGCCAGCAGCCCGAGGGAGTATTCCTACGAGCAGTACTTC
TRBD2,TRBJ2-1,-,TRBV5-8,CASSTGTKDYNEQFF,TGTGCCAGCAGCACCGGGACTAAAGATTACAATGAGCAGTTCTTC
TRBD2,TRBJ2-7,-,TRBV6-1,CASSELGTSFLVYEQYF,TGTGCCAGCAGTGAATTGGGGACTAGCTTTTTGGTCTACGAGCAGTACTTC
TRBD2,TRBJ2-5,-,TRBV5-4,CASSPPLAGAETQYF,TGTGCCAGCAGCCCCCCACTAGCGGGAGCGGAGACCCAGTACTTC
TRBD2,TRBJ2-5,once,TRBV9,CASTKREGETQYF,TGTGCCAGTACAAAGCGGGAGGGGGAGACCCAGTACTTC
TRBD2,TRBJ2-1,-,TRBV5-4,CASSLRRLAGGDEQFF,TGTGCCAGCAGCTTGAGGAGACTAGCGGGGGGGGATGAGCAGTTCTTC
-,TRBJ1-5,-,TRBV18,CASSPNGNQPQHF,TGTGCCAGCTCACCGAATGGAAATCAGCCCCAGCATTTT
TRBD1,TRBJ1-4,-,TRBV30,CAWSERTGVIEKLFF,TGTGCCTGGAGCGAAAGGACAGGGGTGATAGAAAAACTGTTTTTT
TRBD1,TRBJ1-3,-,TRBV5-1,CASSEQTGKNTIYF,TGCGCCAGCAGCGAACAGACAGGGAAAAACACCATATATTTT
-,TRBJ1-2,-,TRBV9,CASSVDPSGSREGYTF,TGTGCCAGCAGCGTAGATCCTTCTGGGTCTAGGGAGGGCTACACCTTC
-,TRBJ2-1,-,TRBV5-1,CASSLVAGSSYNEQFF,TGCGCCAGCAGCTTGGTGGCGGGGAGCTCCTACAATGAGCAGTTCTTC
-,TRBJ1-5,-,TRBV4-2,CASSQDSSGWGNQPQHF,TGTGCCAGCAGCCAAGATAGCTCAGGATGGGGCAATCAGCCCCAGCATTTT
-,TRBJ2-5,-,TRBV5-1,CASRVSGPQETQYF,TGCGCCAGCAGAGTTAGCGGACCCCAAGAGACCCAGTACTTC
TRBD2,TRBJ2-5,-,TRBV3-1/TRBV3-2,CASSSGTSGSIIETQYF,TGTGCCAGCAGCTCAGGGACTAGCGGGAGTATTATAGAGACCCAGTACTTC
-,TRBJ2-5,-,TRBV5-1,CASSLLGTDQETQYF,TGCGCCAGCAGCTTGTTGGGAACAGACCAAGAGACCCAGTACTTC
TRBD1,TRBJ2-7,-,TRBV29-1,CSVISFGTGVYEQYF,TGCAGCGTTATCTCGTTCGGGACAGGGGTGTACGAGCAGTACTTC
TRBD2,TRBJ2-2,once,TRBV24-1,CATHASGSAGAGELFF,TGTGCCACTCACGCTAGCGGGAGTGCGGGAGCCGGGGAGCTGTTTTTT
TRBD2,TRBJ2-3,-,TRBV24-1,CATSDFPAGASSTDTQYF,TGTGCCACCAGTGATTTCCCAGCGGGAGCCTCTAGCACAGATACGCAGTATTTT
-,TRBJ1-5,-,TRBV18,CASSEVSNQPQHF,TGTGCCAGCTCCGAGGTTAGCAATCAGCCCCAGCATTTT
-,TRBJ1-6,-,TRBV9,CASSVASKDSPLHF,TGTGCCAGCAGCGTAGCTTCGAAGGATTCACCCCTCCACTTT
-,TRBJ1-3,-,TRBV30,CAWSSGEGNTIYF,TGTGCCTGGAGTTCAGGGGAGGGAAACACCATATATTTT
-,TRBJ1-3,-,TRBV5-6,CASSLVAGTGNTIYF,TGTGCCAGCAGCTTGGTGGCAGGTACTGGAAACACCATATATTTT
TRBD1,TRBJ1-2,-,TRBV12-3/TRBV12-4,CASRATGRYGYTF,TGTGCCAGCAGAGCGACAGGGCGGTATGGCTACACCTTC
-,TRBJ2-2,-,TRBV18,CASSPRALGSTGELFF,TGTGCCAGCTCACCCCGGGCGTTGGGTTCAACCGGGGAGCTGTTTTTT
-,TRBJ2-5,few,TRBV27,CASSIRGTQYF,TGTGCCAGCAGCATCCGGGGGACCCAGTACTTC
-,TRBJ1-6,-,TRBV5-1,CASTEGGDSPLHF,TGCGCCAGCACCGAGGGGGGGGACTCACCCCTCCACTTT
-,TRBJ1-1,-,TRBV5-6,CASSSNRVRAFF,TGTGCCAGCAGCTCTAACAGGGTGAGGGCTTTCTTT
TRBD1,TRBJ1-4,-,TRBV5-1,CASSGGQGAPSNEKLFF,TGCGCCAGCAGCGGGGGACAGGGGGCGCCGTCTAATGAAAAACTGTTTTTT
TRBD2,TRBJ2-7,-,TRBV5-5,CASSLVTGLVYEQYF,TGTGCCAGCAGCTTGGTCACGGGACTAGTCTACGAGCAGTACTTC
-,TRBJ1-1,-,TRBV11-2,CASSLAPRSNTEAFF,TGTGCCAGCAGCTTAGCCCCACGATCAAACACTGAAGCTTTCTTT
-,TRBJ1-2,-,TRBV4-2,CASSQGEQGGYGYTF,TGTGCCAGCAGCCAAGGGGAGCAGGGCGGCTATGGCTACACCTTC
-,TRBJ1-4,-,TRBV29-1,CSVAAGYEKLFF,TGCAGCGTTGCGGCAGGGTATGAAAAACTGTTTTTT
-,TRBJ2-1,-,TRBV11-1,CASSVTGEQFF,TGTGCCAGCAGCGTTACGGGTGAGCAGTTCTTC
-,TRBJ1-2,few,TRBV19,CASSPRPQGSRGYTF,TGTGCCAGTAGTCCAAGACCTCAGGGAAGTCGAGGCTACACCTTC
-,TRBJ1-2,once,TRBV5-8,CASPPWGGLYGYTF,TGTGCCAGCCCCCCCTGGGGGGGCCTCTATGGCTACACCTTC
-,TRBJ1-1,-,TRBV5-6,CASSLPGKIAEAFF,TGTGCCAGCAGCTTACCGGGGAAGATAGCTGAAGCTTTCTTT
-,TRBJ2-7,-,TRBV2,CASHFHTGNYEQYF,TGTGCCAGCCACTTTCATACAGGGAATTACGAGCAGTACTTC
-,TRBJ1-2,few,TRBV9,CASSQGVNYGYTF,TGTGCCAGCAGCCAGGGAGTGAACTATGGCTACACCTTC
TRBD1,TRBJ1-2,-,TRBV9,CASSARVGGKYYGYTF,TGTGCCAGCAGCGCGAGAGTAGGGGGCAAGTACTATGGCTACACCTTC
-,TRBJ1-6,-,TRBV7-9,CASSLVYPGESPLHF,TGTGCCAGCAGCTTAGTTTACCCAGGGGAATCACCCCTCCACTTT
-,TRBJ1-1,-,TRBV24-1,CATSGGMNTEAFF,TGTGCCACCAGTGGAGGCATGAACACTGAAGCTTTCTTT
-,TRBJ1-2,-,TRBV12-3/TRBV12-4,CASSFQGLGYTF,TGTGCCAGCAGCTTTCAGGGACTTGGCTACACCTTC
TRBD2,TRBJ2-7,-,TRBV5-4,CASSLTGGFSYEQYF,TGTGCCAGCAGCCTAACCGGGGGGTTCTCCTACGAGCAGTACTTC